The clone carrying this TCR beta chain has only a few counts. This sample is drawn from a study of blood T cell repertoires in COVID-19. Study-wide context: Sources were T cells, B-cell-depleted T cells, or PBMCs; the material itself was cDNA or gDNA.

Original data processing: Reference gene primers were amplified, and this amplification served to estimate nucleated cell counts. Sequencing was performed with immunoSEQ multiplex PCR; in TCRdb, only in-frame clones are kept and a portion is missing. Clone size and V and J calls were adopted from that table, with D and trimming inferred from the DNA. The sample shows about 32,000 clones, 80% to 95% of them seen only once. The CDR3 totals 15 residues. V was shortened by 1 base and J by 3 bases, with 13 bases between the two germline ends. The germline V gene encodes CDR1 SGHTA and CDR2 FQGTGA. Sample: peripheral blood. This rearrangement joins TRBV7-3 to TRBJ2-7, with a possible D match to TRBD2 (5 bases). The sequence derives from a male donor with active COVID-19. This CDR3 reads CASSLKVISDYEQYF. The CDR3 region has the DNA TGTGCCAGCAGCTTAAAGGTTATTAGCGACTACGAGCAGTACTTC.